These T cell receptor beta chains were read from a single sample in a study of cytomegalovirus exposure and HLA in healthy donors. The method was immunoSEQ multiplex PCR; TCRdb's version includes in-frame clones alone and lacks a portion of them. The table lists 85,000 to 130,000 clones, roughly 80% of them singletons. Sequencing input: PBMCs. The source of these receptors is a middle-aged woman in good health and CMV-seronegative. Each CDR3 is given with its conserved first and last residue. Fields, in order: clone size, J gene, V gene, CDR3 length, D gene, CDR3 protein, CDR3 DNA. D genes are given only for firm matches. Size is stated for part of the rows, as once, few or many counts, or as a class when the clone is expanded.

abundance: -; j_gene: TRBJ2-2; v_gene: TRBV13; len: 20; d_gene: TRBD2; CDR3aa: CASSSLTGLAATKNTGELFF; CDR3nt: TGTGCCAGCAGCTCCTTGACGGGACTAGCGGCTACAAAAAACACCGGGGAGCTGTTTTTT
abundance: once; j_gene: TRBJ2-7; v_gene: TRBV19; len: 14; d_gene: -; CDR3aa: CASSIGSGLYEQYF; CDR3nt: TGTGCCAGTAGTATTGGTAGCGGACTTTACGAGCAGTACTTC
abundance: -; j_gene: TRBJ2-1; v_gene: TRBV6-4; len: 14; d_gene: -; CDR3aa: CASSDSGPTNEQFF; CDR3nt: TGTGCCAGCAGTGACTCGGGGCCAACCAATGAGCAGTTCTTC
abundance: -; j_gene: TRBJ2-1; v_gene: TRBV5-1; len: 12; d_gene: -; CDR3aa: CASSLNLNEQFF; CDR3nt: TGCGCCAGCAGCTTGAATCTCAATGAGCAGTTCTTC
abundance: medium-sized; j_gene: TRBJ2-7; v_gene: TRBV6-1; len: 11; d_gene: -; CDR3aa: CASLEAYEQYF; CDR3nt: TGTGCCAGCCTGGAGGCCTACGAGCAGTACTTC
abundance: once; j_gene: TRBJ1-5; v_gene: TRBV7-9; len: 18; d_gene: TRBD1; CDR3aa: CASSLGTGEFGGNQPQHF; CDR3nt: TGTGCCAGCAGCTTAGGTACAGGGGAATTTGGAGGCAATCAGCCCCAGCATTTT
abundance: -; j_gene: TRBJ1-5; v_gene: TRBV19; len: 15; d_gene: -; CDR3aa: CASSTFQGSNQPQHF; CDR3nt: TGTGCCAGTAGCACTTTTCAGGGCAGCAATCAGCCCCAGCATTTT
abundance: -; j_gene: TRBJ2-7; v_gene: TRBV10-3; len: 16; d_gene: -; CDR3aa: CAISGGESSLAYEQYF; CDR3nt: TGTGCCATCAGTGGGGGGGAGAGCAGCCTTGCCTACGAGCAGTACTTC
abundance: -; j_gene: TRBJ1-5; v_gene: TRBV28; len: 17; d_gene: -; CDR3aa: CASSRPEGVYSNQPQHF; CDR3nt: TGTGCCAGCTCCCGACCTGAAGGAGTATATAGCAATCAGCCCCAGCATTTT
abundance: -; j_gene: TRBJ1-6; v_gene: TRBV28; len: 14; d_gene: -; CDR3aa: CASSRTAYNSPLHF; CDR3nt: TGTGCCAGCAGTCGGACAGCTTATAATTCACCCCTCCACTTT
abundance: -; j_gene: TRBJ1-5; v_gene: TRBV28; len: 13; d_gene: -; CDR3aa: CASSGQPNQPQHF; CDR3nt: TGTGCCAGCAGCGGACAGCCCAATCAGCCCCAGCATTTT
abundance: once; j_gene: TRBJ2-2; v_gene: TRBV28; len: 13; d_gene: -; CDR3aa: CASSSPGAGELFF; CDR3nt: TGTGCCAGCAGTTCCCCGGGGGCCGGGGAGCTGTTTTTT
abundance: -; j_gene: TRBJ2-7; v_gene: TRBV28; len: 13; d_gene: TRBD2; CDR3aa: CASWEGASYEQYF; CDR3nt: TGTGCCAGTTGGGAGGGCGCTTCCTACGAGCAGTACTTC
abundance: -; j_gene: TRBJ1-4; v_gene: TRBV5-5; len: 14; d_gene: TRBD1; CDR3aa: CASSFRGTDEKLFF; CDR3nt: TGTGCCAGCAGCTTCCGGGGGACAGATGAAAAACTGTTTTTT
abundance: -; j_gene: TRBJ1-4; v_gene: TRBV18; len: 11; d_gene: -; CDR3aa: CASSHSRKLFF; CDR3nt: TGTGCCAGCTCACACTCGAGGAAACTGTTTTTT
abundance: -; j_gene: TRBJ1-1; v_gene: TRBV10-3; len: 13; d_gene: -; CDR3aa: CAISEGKGAEAFF; CDR3nt: TGTGCCATCAGTGAGGGAAAGGGGGCTGAAGCTTTCTTT
abundance: -; j_gene: TRBJ2-1; v_gene: TRBV7-3; len: 14; d_gene: -; CDR3aa: CASSLAWGVGEQFF; CDR3nt: TGTGCCAGCAGCTTAGCGTGGGGGGTGGGTGAGCAGTTCTTC
abundance: -; j_gene: TRBJ2-5; v_gene: TRBV9; len: 13; d_gene: -; CDR3aa: CASSVARTGTQYF; CDR3nt: TGTGCCAGCAGCGTCGCCCGAACGGGGACCCAGTACTTC
abundance: once; j_gene: TRBJ2-3; v_gene: TRBV21-1; len: 17; d_gene: -; CDR3aa: CASKDPRQGGWADTQYF; CDR3nt: TGTGCCAGCAAGGACCCTCGACAGGGGGGATGGGCAGATACGCAGTATTTT
abundance: -; j_gene: TRBJ1-1; v_gene: TRBV28; len: 14; d_gene: TRBD1; CDR3aa: CASSVLQGATEAFF; CDR3nt: TGTGCCAGCAGTGTACTACAGGGGGCGACTGAAGCTTTCTTT
abundance: -; j_gene: TRBJ1-2; v_gene: TRBV9; len: 16; d_gene: -; CDR3aa: CASSVATSSGIYGYTF; CDR3nt: TGTGCCAGCAGCGTAGCTACCTCTTCAGGGATATATGGCTACACCTTC
abundance: -; j_gene: TRBJ2-1; v_gene: TRBV5-4; len: 13; d_gene: TRBD2; CDR3aa: CASSPRDYDEQFF; CDR3nt: TGTGCCAGCAGCCCCCGGGACTACGATGAGCAGTTCTTC
abundance: -; j_gene: TRBJ2-7; v_gene: TRBV27; len: 13; d_gene: TRBD2; CDR3aa: CASRGSGMGEQYF; CDR3nt: TGTGCCAGCAGAGGGAGCGGGATGGGCGAGCAGTACTTC
abundance: -; j_gene: TRBJ2-2; v_gene: TRBV9; len: 16; d_gene: TRBD2; CDR3aa: CASSVGVGTKTGELFF; CDR3nt: TGTGCCAGCAGCGTAGGGGTTGGGACTAAGACCGGGGAGCTGTTTTTT
abundance: -; j_gene: TRBJ2-3; v_gene: TRBV7-3; len: 18; d_gene: -; CDR3aa: CASSLTGLTATSTDTQYF; CDR3nt: TGTGCCAGCAGCTTAACAGGCCTGACAGCGACTAGCACAGATACGCAGTATTTT
abundance: -; j_gene: TRBJ2-1; v_gene: TRBV11-2; len: 19; d_gene: TRBD2; CDR3aa: CASSPKKTSGRAGVNEQFF; CDR3nt: TGTGCCAGCAGCCCAAAAAAGACTAGCGGGAGGGCCGGTGTGAATGAGCAGTTCTTC
abundance: -; j_gene: TRBJ2-3; v_gene: TRBV4-1; len: 15; d_gene: -; CDR3aa: CASSPPRAGPDTQYF; CDR3nt: TGCGCCAGCAGCCCCCCCCGGGCGGGCCCAGATACGCAGTATTTT
abundance: -; j_gene: TRBJ2-7; v_gene: TRBV15; len: 14; d_gene: TRBD1; CDR3aa: CATSRVGQGNEQYF; CDR3nt: TGTGCCACCAGCAGAGTTGGACAGGGGAACGAGCAGTACTTC
abundance: -; j_gene: TRBJ1-3; v_gene: TRBV7-9; len: 14; d_gene: TRBD1; CDR3aa: CASNRGNSGNTIYF; CDR3nt: TGTGCCAGTAACAGGGGGAACTCTGGAAACACCATATATTTT
abundance: few; j_gene: TRBJ1-5; v_gene: TRBV28; len: 15; d_gene: TRBD1; CDR3aa: CASSPTGTGYQPQHF; CDR3nt: TGTGCCAGCAGCCCAACCGGGACAGGATATCAGCCCCAGCATTTT
abundance: few; j_gene: TRBJ2-7; v_gene: TRBV5-6; len: 11; d_gene: -; CDR3aa: CASSRSYEQYF; CDR3nt: TGTGCCAGCAGCCGTTCCTACGAGCAGTACTTC
abundance: -; j_gene: TRBJ2-6; v_gene: TRBV7-6; len: 17; d_gene: -; CDR3aa: CASSLEIGDSGANVLTF; CDR3nt: TGTGCCAGCAGCTTAGAGATCGGGGACTCTGGGGCCAACGTCCTGACTTTC
abundance: few; j_gene: TRBJ1-1; v_gene: TRBV30; len: 13; d_gene: -; CDR3aa: CACPGKVPTESFF; CDR3nt: TGTGCCTGCCCGGGAAAGGTCCCCACCGAATCTTTCTTT
abundance: -; j_gene: TRBJ1-5; v_gene: TRBV2; len: 15; d_gene: TRBD1; CDR3aa: CASSGQGSLNQPQHF; CDR3nt: TGTGCCAGCAGCGGACAGGGATCCTTAAATCAGCCCCAGCATTTT
abundance: -; j_gene: TRBJ2-4; v_gene: TRBV7-2; len: 16; d_gene: -; CDR3aa: CASSPPGSIAKNIQYF; CDR3nt: TGTGCCAGCAGCCCACCCGGGAGTATAGCCAAAAACATTCAGTACTTC
abundance: -; j_gene: TRBJ2-7; v_gene: TRBV7-2; len: 17; d_gene: TRBD2; CDR3aa: CASSSRRRLAGRNEQYF; CDR3nt: TGTGCCAGCAGCTCTAGGCGGAGACTAGCGGGCAGAAACGAGCAGTACTTC
abundance: few; j_gene: TRBJ2-1; v_gene: TRBV7-3; len: 16; d_gene: -; CDR3aa: CASSLRGRETSNEQFF; CDR3nt: TGTGCCAGCAGCTTAAGGGGCCGGGAGACTTCCAATGAGCAGTTCTTC
abundance: -; j_gene: TRBJ2-2; v_gene: TRBV5-5; len: 16; d_gene: TRBD2; CDR3aa: CASSPIAGTNTGELFF; CDR3nt: TGTGCCAGCAGCCCCATAGCGGGGACGAACACCGGGGAGCTGTTTTTT
abundance: few; j_gene: TRBJ1-1; v_gene: TRBV27; len: 14; d_gene: -; CDR3aa: CASSPWRSGTEAFF; CDR3nt: TGTGCCAGCAGCCCTTGGAGGAGCGGCACTGAAGCTTTCTTT
abundance: -; j_gene: TRBJ2-7; v_gene: TRBV30; len: 13; d_gene: -; CDR3aa: CAWSSPSSYEQYF; CDR3nt: TGTGCCTGGAGTTCCCCAAGCTCCTACGAGCAGTACTTC